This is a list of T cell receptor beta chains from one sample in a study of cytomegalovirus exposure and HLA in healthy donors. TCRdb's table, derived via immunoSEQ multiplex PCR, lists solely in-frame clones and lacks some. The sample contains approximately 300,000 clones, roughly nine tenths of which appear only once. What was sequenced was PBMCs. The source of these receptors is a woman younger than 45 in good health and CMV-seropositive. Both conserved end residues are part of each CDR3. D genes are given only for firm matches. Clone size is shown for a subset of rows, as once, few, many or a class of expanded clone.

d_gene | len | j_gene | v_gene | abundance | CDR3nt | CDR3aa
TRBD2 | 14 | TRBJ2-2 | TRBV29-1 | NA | TGCAGCGTTGTCATAGCGGGGTACACCGGGGAGCTGTTTTTT | CSVVIAGYTGELFF
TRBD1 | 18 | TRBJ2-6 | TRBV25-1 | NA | TGTGCCAGCAGTGGCGGACAGGGGGGAGACTCTGGGGCCAACGTCCTGACTTTC | CASSGGQGGDSGANVLTF
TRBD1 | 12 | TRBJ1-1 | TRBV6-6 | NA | TGTGCCAGCGAGGGGGCTAGTACTGAAGCTTTCTTT | CASEGASTEAFF
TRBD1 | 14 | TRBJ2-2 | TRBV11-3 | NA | TGTGCCAGCAGCCTGGGACAGGGGGCCGGGGAGCTGTTTTTT | CASSLGQGAGELFF
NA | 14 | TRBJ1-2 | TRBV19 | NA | TGTGCCAGTACCGATGACACCGCTCTCTATGGCTACACCTTC | CASTDDTALYGYTF
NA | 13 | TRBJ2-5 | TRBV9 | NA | TGTGCCAGCAGCGAAAACTCGGGAGAGACCCAGTACTTC | CASSENSGETQYF
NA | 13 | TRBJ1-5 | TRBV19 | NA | TGTGCCAGTAGTATGACAAACGATCAGCCCCAGCATTTT | CASSMTNDQPQHF
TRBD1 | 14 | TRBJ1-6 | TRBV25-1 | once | TGTGCCAGCAGAGGGACAGGGCCAAATTCACCCCTCCACTTT | CASRGTGPNSPLHF
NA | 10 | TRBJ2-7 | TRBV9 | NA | TGTGCCAGCAGCGCTTACGAGCAGTACTTC | CASSAYEQYF
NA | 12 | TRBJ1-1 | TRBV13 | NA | TGTGCCAGCAGCACAAAGGGGACTGAAGCTTTCTTT | CASSTKGTEAFF
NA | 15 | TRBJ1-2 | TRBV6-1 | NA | TGTGCCAGCAGTGAACACATGAGGGGCACATATGGCTACACCTTC | CASSEHMRGTYGYTF
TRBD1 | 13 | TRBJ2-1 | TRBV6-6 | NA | TGTGCCAGCACCGGGACAGGGGGCAACGAGCAGTTCTTC | CASTGTGGNEQFF
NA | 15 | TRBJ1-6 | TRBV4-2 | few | TGTGCCAGCAGCCAACCTGAAAGCCCTAATTCACCCCTCCACTTT | CASSQPESPNSPLHF
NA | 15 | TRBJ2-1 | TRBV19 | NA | TGTGCCAGTAGTGTAAGAGGAGACTCCTACAATGAGCAGTTCTTC | CASSVRGDSYNEQFF
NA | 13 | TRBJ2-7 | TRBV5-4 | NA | TGTGCCAGCAGCTTTCCGGGGGCCTACGAGCAGTACTTC | CASSFPGAYEQYF
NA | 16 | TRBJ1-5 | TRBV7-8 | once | TGTGCCAGCAGCTTAGGATTGTCAGGGCCAGGTCAGCCCCAGCATTTT | CASSLGLSGPGQPQHF
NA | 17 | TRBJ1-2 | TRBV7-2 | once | TGTGCCAGCAGCTTAGCGTCGGGTGGGCAGCTTGGATATGGCTACACCTTC | CASSLASGGQLGYGYTF
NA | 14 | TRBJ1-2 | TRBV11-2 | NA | TGTGCCAGCAGCTTAGATTTCGGGTTCTATGGCTACACCTTC | CASSLDFGFYGYTF
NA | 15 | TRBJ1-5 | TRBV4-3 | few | TGCGCCAGCAGCCAACAGATATCGGAAAATCAGCCCCAGCATTTT | CASSQQISENQPQHF
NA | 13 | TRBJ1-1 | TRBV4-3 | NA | TGCGCCAGCAGCCGTCCAGGGGCCACTGAAGCTTTCTTT | CASSRPGATEAFF
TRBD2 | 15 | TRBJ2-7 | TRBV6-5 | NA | TGTGCCAGCAGTTACTCCGGGACTAGCGGGGACGAGCAGTACTTC | CASSYSGTSGDEQYF
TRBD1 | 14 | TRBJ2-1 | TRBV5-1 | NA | TGCGCCAGCAGCTTGGGCAGGGGGCTAAATGAGCAGTTCTTC | CASSLGRGLNEQFF
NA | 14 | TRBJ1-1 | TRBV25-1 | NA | TGTGCCAGCAGTTTCCAGGGGCGTCACACTGAAGCTTTCTTT | CASSFQGRHTEAFF
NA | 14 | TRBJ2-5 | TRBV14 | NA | TGTGCCAGCAGCCATCTCCGGGAAGGAGAGACCCAGTACTTC | CASSHLREGETQYF
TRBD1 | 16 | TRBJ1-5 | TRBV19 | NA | TGTGCCACAGAGGGACAGGGGATCGGGAGCAATCAGCCCCAGCATTTT | CATEGQGIGSNQPQHF
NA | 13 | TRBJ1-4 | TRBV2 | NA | TGTGCCTCGGTGGGGGGTCCTAATGAAAAACTGTTTTTT | CASVGGPNEKLFF
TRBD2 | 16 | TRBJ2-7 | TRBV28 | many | TGTGCCAGCAGTTTAGAGCGGCTAGCGGGGGTCTACGAGCAGTACTTC | CASSLERLAGVYEQYF
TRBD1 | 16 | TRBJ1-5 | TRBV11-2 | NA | TGTGCCAGCAGCTTAGGTGGTAACAGGGGAGATCAGCCCCAGCATTTT | CASSLGGNRGDQPQHF
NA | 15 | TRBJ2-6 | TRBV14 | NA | TGTGCCAGCAGCCGAGAACTGGGTGGGGCCAACGTCCTGACTTTC | CASSRELGGANVLTF
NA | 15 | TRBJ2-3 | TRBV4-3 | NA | TGCGCCAGCAGCCAAGGAGGAACGATACCAGATACGCAGTATTTT | CASSQGGTIPDTQYF
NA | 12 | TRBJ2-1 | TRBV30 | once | TGTGCCTGGAGTGTACGTGGAGATGAGCAGTTCTTC | CAWSVRGDEQFF
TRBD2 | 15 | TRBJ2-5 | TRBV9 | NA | TGTGCCAGCAGCGTCGGCGGGGGATGGGCAGAGACCCAGTACTTC | CASSVGGGWAETQYF
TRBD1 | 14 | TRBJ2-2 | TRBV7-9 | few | TGTGCCAGCAGCCGAGGGACAGGTTTGTCGAAGCTGTTTTTT | CASSRGTGLSKLFF
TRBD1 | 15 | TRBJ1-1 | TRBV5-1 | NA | TGCGCCAGCAGCACGCGGACAGGGCAGAACACTGAAGCTTTCTTT | CASSTRTGQNTEAFF
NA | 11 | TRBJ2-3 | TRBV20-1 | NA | TGCACCTCTGGCATTCCAGATACGCAGTATTTT | CTSGIPDTQYF
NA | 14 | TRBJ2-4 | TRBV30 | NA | TGTGCCTGGAGTGTAGGGGCACTCAAAAACATTCAGTACTTC | CAWSVGALKNIQYF
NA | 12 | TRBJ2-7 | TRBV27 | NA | TGTGCCAGCATAGGCGGATCCTACGAGCAGTACTTC | CASIGGSYEQYF
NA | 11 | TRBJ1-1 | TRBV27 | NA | TGTGCCACCCGGGGGGGGCTTTGGCCTTTCTTT | CATRGGLWPFF
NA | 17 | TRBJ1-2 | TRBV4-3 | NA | TGCGCCAGCAGCCAAGAAACCGGACTCTCTCCGGGCTATGGCTACACCTTC | CASSQETGLSPGYGYTF
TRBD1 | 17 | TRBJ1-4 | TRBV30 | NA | TGTGCCTGGAGTATCCCTCCGGGAGGGACAGCGTCTGAAAAACTGTTTTTT | CAWSIPPGGTASEKLFF
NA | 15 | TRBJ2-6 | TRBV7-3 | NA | TGTGCCAGCAGCTCGGGTACATCTGGGGCCAACGTCCTGACTTTC | CASSSGTSGANVLTF
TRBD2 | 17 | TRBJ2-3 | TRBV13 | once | TGTGCCAGCAGCTTAGGCAGGGCTAGCGGGAGAACAGATACGCAGTATTTT | CASSLGRASGRTDTQYF
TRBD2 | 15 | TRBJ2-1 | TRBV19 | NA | TGTGCCAGTAGTCGGACTAGCGGTCTTATCTATGAGCAGTTCTTC | CASSRTSGLIYEQFF
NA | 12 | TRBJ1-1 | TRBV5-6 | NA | TGTGCCAGCAGGGAGGGTTCCACTGAAGCTTTCTTT | CASREGSTEAFF
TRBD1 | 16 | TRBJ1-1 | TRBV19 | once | TGTGCCAGTAGTCCGGGGACAGGGGAGCTGAACACTGAAGCTTTCTTT | CASSPGTGELNTEAFF
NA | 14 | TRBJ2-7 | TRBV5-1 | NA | TGCGCCAGCAGCTTGGAGCCGGGCGGGTGGGAGCAGTACTTC | CASSLEPGGWEQYF
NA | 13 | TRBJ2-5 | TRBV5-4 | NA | TGTGCCAGCAGCTTGTCAGGGGGGGAGACCCAGTACTTC | CASSLSGGETQYF
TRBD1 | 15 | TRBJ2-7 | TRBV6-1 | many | TGTGCCAGCAGTGAGGGGACAGGAGTCCTTGTGGAGCAGTACTTC | CASSEGTGVLVEQYF
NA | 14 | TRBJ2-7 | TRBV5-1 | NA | TGCGCCAGCAGCTTGGCCGGAGGGACCTACGAGCAGTACTTC | CASSLAGGTYEQYF
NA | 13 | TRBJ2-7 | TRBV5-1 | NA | TGCGCCAGCAGCTTTATGACAGGACGCGAGCAGTACTTC | CASSFMTGREQYF
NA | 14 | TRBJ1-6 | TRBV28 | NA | TGTGCCAGCAGGTCGGGCCCCAGGGATACACCCCTCCACTTT | CASRSGPRDTPLHF
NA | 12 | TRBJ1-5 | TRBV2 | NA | TGTGCCAGCATGGACAGCAATCAGCCCCAGCATTTT | CASMDSNQPQHF
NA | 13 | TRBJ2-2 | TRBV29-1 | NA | TGCAGCGTTCTAAATAGAAACACCGGGGAGCTGTTTTTT | CSVLNRNTGELFF
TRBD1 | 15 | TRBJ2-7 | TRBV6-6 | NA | TGTGCCAGCAGTTTGGAGGCAGGGGGCTCCTACGAGCAGTACTTC | CASSLEAGGSYEQYF
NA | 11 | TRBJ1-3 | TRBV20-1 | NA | TGCAGTGCTAGTGGCGGAAACACCATATATTTT | CSASGGNTIYF